The clone carrying this TCR beta chain was detected only once. The repertoire was sequenced with immunoSEQ multiplex PCR; TCRdb's copy has only in-frame clones and lacks some. This sample has about 50,000 clones, with about nine tenths found just once. The CDR3 consists of 15 residues. Unmatched junction bases numbered 5, after V lost 2 bases and J lost 4 bases. Germline V gene lookup returns CDR1 PRHDT and CDR2 FYEKMQ (reference sequence). The entry originates in a study of T cell changes during pregnancy in multiple sclerosis. This sequence originates from a female donor with multiple sclerosis, enrolled in a pregnancy study. This sequence joins TRBV13 and TRBJ2-7, with TRBD2 matching over 10 bases. The specimen comprised CD8+ T cells from peripheral blood mononuclear cells, sampled after pregnancy. This chain's CDR3 is CASSLRAGGPYEQYF. CDR3 nucleotides: TGTGCCAGCAGCTTACGAGCGGGGGGGCCATACGAGCAGTACTTC. The complete variable domain, with remaining parts taken from reference TRBV13 and TRBJ2-7, reads AAGVIQSPRHLIKEKRETATLKCYPIPRHDTVYWYQQGPGQDPQFLISFYEKMQSDKGSIPDRFSAQQFSDYHSELNMSSLELGDSALYFCASSLRAGGPYEQYFGPGTRLTVT.